The source of this T cell receptor beta chain is a study of tumor-infiltrating lymphocytes in localized non-small cell lung cancer. Germline V gene sequence: CDR1 LGHNA, CDR2 YSLEER. The CDR3 has 15 amino acids. V shed 0 bases and J shed 2 bases, with 10 bases lying between them. The data were produced by immunoSEQ multiplex PCR, yet TCRdb's version contains in-frame clones alone and is incomplete. Of a few thousand clones in the sample, 90% to 97% were seen once. The specimen sequenced was uninvolved lung tissue not adjacent to the tumor. V is TRBV4-3 and J is TRBJ1-2, with D perhaps TRBD1 (5 bases). This receptor was obtained from a human donor with non-small cell lung cancer. The DNA for the CDR3 is TGCGCCAGCAGCCAAGAGTCCGGGACCAACTATGGCTACACCTTC. It specifies CASSQESGTNYGYTF.